This T cell receptor beta chain comes out of a study of T cells in Graves' hyperthyroidism and ophthalmopathy. Study-wide background: Blood was drawn when the patient was first diagnosed and still untreated.

Broader study findings: Ophthalmopathy was predicted by the model a median of roughly 6 months ahead of onset.

RNA transcripts provided the source from which TCR beta CDR3 regions were amplified. An initial round of RT-PCR targeting the TCR CDR3 relied on the HTBI primer set. Each CDR3 protein is one row after TCRdb ran MiXCR on the multiplex PCR reads. The sample holds about 480,000 distinct CDR3 sequences, about 22% seen once. Exclusions: uncontrolled infection, other autoimmune disease, pregnancy, lactation. The length of the CDR3 is 13 residues. Trimming cost V 0 bases and J 6 bases, with 9 bases left between them. The germline V gene encodes CDR1 DFQATT and CDR2 SNEGSKA (reference sequence). This clonotype has more than one count but fewer than ten. As yet, its antigen is unknown.

V is TRBV20-1 and J is TRBJ1-5; D is possibly TRBD1 (5 bases). This TCR was recovered from a woman between 65 and 79 years old with Graves' ophthalmopathy. Sequences were obtained from blood. The CDR3 here is CSARDRVGQPQHF. The CDR3 DNA follows: TGCAGTGCTAGAGACAGGGTCGGTCAGCCCCAGCATTTT.